This record looks at one T cell receptor beta chain sequence and its context. The CDR3 runs to 14 residues. V was clipped by 1 base and J by 0 bases, with 7 bases between them. CDR1 is SEHNR, CDR2 FQNEAQ, per germline (reference sequence). The repertoire was sequenced with immunoSEQ multiplex PCR; TCRdb's copy has only in-frame clones and lacks some. The table lists fewer than 85,000 clones, 80% to 90% of them singletons. The data were taken from a study of radiation and T cells in renal cell carcinoma. Time point of the sample: blood 4 weeks post-SBRT, at nephrectomy. Treatment noted: 15 Gy SBRT to primary tumor, nephrectomy 4 weeks later.

The sample here was blood, taken from a patient whose treatment included radiotherapy and nephrectomy. The chain has TRBV7-9 and TRBJ2-7; D is unclear. This TCR was sampled from a woman in her 70s with renal cell carcinoma. CDR3 bases: TGTGCCAGCAGCTTAGTGGGCTCCTCCTACGAGCAGTACTTC. It is translated as CASSLVGSSYEQYF.